This TCR beta chain was sequenced for a study of blood T cell repertoires in COVID-19. Study-wide background: The study drew acute and convalescent COVID-19 samples from the United States, Italy and Spain. Sources were T cells, B-cell-depleted T cells, or PBMCs; the material itself was cDNA or gDNA.

The CDR3 length is 14 residues. Seattle patients were enrolled while actively infected and followed longitudinally. TCRdb keeps only in-frame clones here, not all; method: immunoSEQ multiplex PCR. The profile shows roughly 340,000 clones, around 89% of them singletons. The sample consisted of peripheral blood. The J gene is TRBJ1-5, the V gene TRBV21-1; the tabulated D call, TRBD1, remains unverified against the DNA. TRBV21-1 is annotated as a pseudogene. This clonotype originated in a woman aged 25 to 39 with COVID-19, enrolled during active disease. The CDR3 bases are TGTGCCAGCAGCAAAGGAGCCACAGGGCAGCCCCAGCATTTT. It translates to CASSKGATGQPQHF.